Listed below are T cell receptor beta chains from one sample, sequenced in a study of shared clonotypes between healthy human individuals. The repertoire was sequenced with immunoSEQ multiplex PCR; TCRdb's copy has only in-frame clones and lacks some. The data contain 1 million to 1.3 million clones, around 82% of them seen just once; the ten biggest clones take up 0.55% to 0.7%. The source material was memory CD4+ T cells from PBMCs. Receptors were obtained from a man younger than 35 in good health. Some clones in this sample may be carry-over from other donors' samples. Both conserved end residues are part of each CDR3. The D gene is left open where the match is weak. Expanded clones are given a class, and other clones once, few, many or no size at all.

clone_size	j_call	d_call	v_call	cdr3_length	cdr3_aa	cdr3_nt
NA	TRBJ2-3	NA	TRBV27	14	CASSFRATTDTQYF	TGTGCCAGCAGTTTTCGCGCCACCACAGATACGCAGTATTTT
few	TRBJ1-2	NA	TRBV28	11	CAITQGYGYTF	TGTGCCATTACACAGGGCTATGGCTACACCTTC
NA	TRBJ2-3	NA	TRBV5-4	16	CASSLYGQSFTDTQYF	TGTGCCAGCAGCTTGTATGGACAGAGTTTCACAGATACGCAGTATTTT
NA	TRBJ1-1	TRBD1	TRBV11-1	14	CASSRRQGPTEAFF	TGTGCCAGCAGCCGAAGACAGGGTCCCACTGAAGCTTTCTTT
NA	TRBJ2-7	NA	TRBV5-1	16	CASSPGRNLIGWEQYF	TGCGCCAGCAGTCCCGGACGGAACCTCATAGGATGGGAGCAGTACTTC
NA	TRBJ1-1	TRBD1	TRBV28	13	CASIQDRAREAFF	TGTGCCAGCATTCAGGACAGGGCGCGAGAAGCTTTCTTT
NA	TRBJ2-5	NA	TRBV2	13	CASSLPQGETQYF	TGTGCCAGCAGCCTACCACAGGGAGAGACCCAGTACTTC
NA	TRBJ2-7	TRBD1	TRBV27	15	CASSAQTGAYGEQYF	TGTGCCAGCAGTGCGCAGACAGGGGCTTACGGCGAGCAGTACTTC
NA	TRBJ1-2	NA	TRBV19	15	CASTFNRPGVEGYTF	TGTGCCAGTACTTTTAATCGTCCAGGGGTAGAAGGCTACACCTTC
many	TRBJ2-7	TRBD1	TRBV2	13	CASSRQGSYEQYF	TGTGCCAGCAGTCGACAGGGCTCCTACGAGCAGTACTTC
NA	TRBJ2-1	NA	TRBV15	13	CATSRDRDNEQFF	TGTGCCACCAGCAGAGATCGGGACAATGAGCAGTTCTTC
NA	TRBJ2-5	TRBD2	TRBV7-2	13	CASSWGLAETQYF	TGTGCCAGCAGCTGGGGACTAGCAGAGACCCAGTACTTC
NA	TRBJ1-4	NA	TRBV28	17	CASSLGGAASTNEKLFF	TGTGCCAGCAGTTTGGGGGGAGCAGCCTCAACTAATGAAAAACTGTTTTTT
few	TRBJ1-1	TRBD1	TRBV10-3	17	CAIRAGQGRWVNTEAFF	TGTGCCATCAGAGCCGGACAGGGAAGGTGGGTGAACACTGAAGCTTTCTTT
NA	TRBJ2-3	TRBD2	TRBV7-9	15	CASSLEAGGSDTQYF	TGTGCCAGCAGCTTAGAGGCGGGAGGTTCAGATACGCAGTATTTT
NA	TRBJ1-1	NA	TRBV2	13	CASSWGQNTEAFF	TGTGCCAGCAGCTGGGGACAGAACACTGAAGCTTTCTTT
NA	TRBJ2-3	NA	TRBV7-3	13	CASGNTPWDTQYF	TGTGCCAGCGGAAACACCCCTTGGGATACGCAGTATTTT
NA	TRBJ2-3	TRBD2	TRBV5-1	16	CASSFFTSGSVDTQYF	TGCGCCAGCAGCTTCTTTACTAGCGGGAGTGTAGATACGCAGTATTTT
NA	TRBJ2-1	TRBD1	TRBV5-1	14	CASSLGTGSNEQFF	TGCGCCAGCAGCCTAGGGACAGGTTCGAATGAGCAGTTCTTC
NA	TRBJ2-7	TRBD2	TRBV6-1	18	CASSVLGLAVTDSYEQYF	TGTGCCAGCAGTGTTCTGGGACTAGCGGTAACCGACTCCTACGAGCAGTACTTC
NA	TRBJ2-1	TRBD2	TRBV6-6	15	CASSYGLAGGNEQFF	TGTGCCAGCAGTTACGGGCTAGCGGGAGGCAATGAGCAGTTCTTC
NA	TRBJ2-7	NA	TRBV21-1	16	CASSKFSWREGHEQYF	TGTGCCAGCAGCAAATTCTCCTGGCGGGAGGGACACGAGCAGTACTTC
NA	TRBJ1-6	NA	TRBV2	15	CASGDRGSYNSPLHF	TGTGCCAGCGGGGATCGAGGCTCCTATAATTCACCCCTCCACTTT
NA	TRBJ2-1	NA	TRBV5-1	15	CASSPGTVFYNEQFF	TGCGCCAGCAGCCCAGGGACTGTATTTTACAATGAGCAGTTCTTC
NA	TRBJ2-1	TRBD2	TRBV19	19	CASRPTPGTSGSSYNEQFF	TGTGCCAGTAGGCCGACCCCCGGGACTAGCGGGAGCTCCTACAATGAGCAGTTCTTC
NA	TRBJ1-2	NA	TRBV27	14	CASSEDARLYGYTF	TGTGCCAGCAGTGAGGACGCGCGGCTCTATGGCTACACCTTC
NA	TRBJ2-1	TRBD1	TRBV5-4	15	CASSSGTDSYNEQFF	TGTGCCAGCAGCTCTGGGACAGACTCCTACAATGAGCAGTTCTTC
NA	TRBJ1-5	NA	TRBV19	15	CASNGRGLFRQPQHF	TGTGCCAGTAATGGCCGGGGGCTGTTTCGACAGCCCCAGCATTTT
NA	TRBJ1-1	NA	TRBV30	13	CAWSRQENTEAFF	TGTGCCTGGAGTAGGCAGGAGAACACTGAAGCTTTCTTT
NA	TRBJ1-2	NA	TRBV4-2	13	CASSLDGIYGYTF	TGTGCCAGCAGCTTGGACGGTATTTATGGCTACACCTTC